This TCR beta chain was sequenced for a study of radiation and T cells in renal cell carcinoma. Study results and caveats: Baseline intratumoral clonotype presence is unknown without pretreatment biopsies. Top tumor clonotypes rose in blood 2 weeks post-radiation, then contracted.

Sample time point: blood 2 weeks post-SBRT. Treatment of the sample: 15 Gy SBRT to primary tumor, nephrectomy 4 weeks later. Serial blood draws occurred at baseline and 2 and 4 weeks post-SBRT. Clones were sequenced by immunoSEQ multiplex PCR, and TCRdb holds only the in-frame ones, with some missing. The profile shows roughly 140,000 clones, 87% of them singletons. Worth noting for this clone: What it binds is not known.

Germline V gives CDR1 SQVTM, CDR2 ANQGSEA. Trimming cost V 8 bases and J 7 bases; bases outside gene matches: 8. The CDR3 contains 13 residues. The receptor was isolated from a woman between 50 and 59 years old with renal cell carcinoma. J is TRBJ2-2 and V is TRBV29-1; TRBD1 matches 9 bases. The specimen was blood, collected from a patient whose treatment included radiotherapy and nephrectomy. CDR3: CSTMTGGGGELFF. The CDR3 bases are TGCAGCACCATGACAGGGGGTGGCGGGGAGCTGTTTTTT.